Listed below are T cell receptor beta chains from one sample, sequenced in a study of shared clonotypes between healthy human individuals. Some clones are missing from TCRdb's copy, which holds only in-frame ones; the method was immunoSEQ multiplex PCR. The sample holds more than 2,000,000 clones; more than 85% are singletons and the top ten take under 0.45%. The sequenced material came from naive CD4+ T cells from PBMCs. The receptors stem from a man aged 18 to 29 in good health. Some clones in this sample may be carry-over from other donors' samples. CDR3s include the opening cysteine and the closing phenylalanine or tryptophan. The order of the fields is J gene, D gene, clone size, V gene, CDR3 protein, CDR3 DNA. A D gene is named only where the DNA matches it firmly. Expanded clones are given a class, and other clones once, few, many or no size at all.

J gene: TRBJ1-3; D gene: -; clone size: -; V gene: TRBV9; CDR3 protein: CASSKRDHSGNTIYF; CDR3 DNA: TGTGCCAGCAGCAAGAGGGACCACTCTGGAAACACCATATATTTT
J gene: TRBJ2-2; D gene: -; clone size: -; V gene: TRBV7-9; CDR3 protein: CASSYTRWGSGTGELFF; CDR3 DNA: TGTGCCAGCAGCTATACGCGTTGGGGGAGCGGCACCGGGGAGCTGTTTTTT
J gene: TRBJ1-2; D gene: TRBD1; clone size: -; V gene: TRBV4-2; CDR3 protein: CASSQGQGFENGYTF; CDR3 DNA: TGTGCCAGCAGCCAGGGACAGGGGTTCGAGAATGGCTACACCTTC
J gene: TRBJ2-7; D gene: TRBD2; clone size: -; V gene: TRBV28; CDR3 protein: CASSFLPSGSSYEQYF; CDR3 DNA: TGTGCCAGCAGTTTCCTGCCCAGCGGGAGTTCCTACGAGCAGTACTTC
J gene: TRBJ2-7; D gene: TRBD2; clone size: -; V gene: TRBV11-2; CDR3 protein: CASSSLAGGRYEQYF; CDR3 DNA: TGTGCCAGCAGCTCCTTAGCGGGAGGCCGGTACGAGCAGTACTTC
J gene: TRBJ2-7; D gene: -; clone size: -; V gene: TRBV19; CDR3 protein: CASSGTRALGYEQYF; CDR3 DNA: TGTGCCAGTAGTGGAACGAGGGCCCTAGGGTACGAGCAGTACTTC
J gene: TRBJ1-4; D gene: -; clone size: once; V gene: TRBV18; CDR3 protein: CASRTNEKLFF; CDR3 DNA: TGTGCCAGCCGTACCAATGAAAAACTGTTTTTT
J gene: TRBJ1-2; D gene: TRBD1; clone size: -; V gene: TRBV28; CDR3 protein: CASRTQRPGTGYWDGYTF; CDR3 DNA: TGTGCCAGCAGAACCCAGAGGCCCGGGACAGGGTATTGGGATGGCTACACCTTC
J gene: TRBJ2-1; D gene: -; clone size: -; V gene: TRBV29-1; CDR3 protein: CSVDRYNEQFF; CDR3 DNA: TGCAGCGTAGATCGTTACAATGAGCAGTTCTTC
J gene: TRBJ1-2; D gene: -; clone size: -; V gene: TRBV28; CDR3 protein: CASSLGEPSNYGYTF; CDR3 DNA: TGTGCCAGCAGTTTAGGTGAGCCCTCGAACTATGGCTACACCTTC
J gene: TRBJ1-1; D gene: -; clone size: once; V gene: TRBV7-3; CDR3 protein: CASSLFTRVWTEAFF; CDR3 DNA: TGTGCCAGCAGCTTATTTACCAGGGTATGGACTGAAGCTTTCTTT
J gene: TRBJ1-1; D gene: TRBD1; clone size: -; V gene: TRBV30; CDR3 protein: CAWSGRDRARAEAFF; CDR3 DNA: TGTGCCTGGAGTGGCCGGGACAGGGCCAGGGCTGAAGCTTTCTTT
J gene: TRBJ2-7; D gene: TRBD2; clone size: -; V gene: TRBV11-2; CDR3 protein: CASSPISTSAYEQYF; CDR3 DNA: TGTGCCAGCAGCCCAATCTCGACTAGCGCCTACGAGCAGTACTTC
J gene: TRBJ2-7; D gene: TRBD1; clone size: -; V gene: TRBV7-9; CDR3 protein: CASSFRTGLTNEQYF; CDR3 DNA: TGTGCCAGCAGCTTCCGGACAGGCCTCACGAACGAGCAGTACTTC
J gene: TRBJ1-2; D gene: -; clone size: -; V gene: TRBV29-1; CDR3 protein: CSAGTDYGYTF; CDR3 DNA: TGCAGCGCGGGGACCGACTATGGCTACACCTTC
J gene: TRBJ1-5; D gene: -; clone size: -; V gene: TRBV28; CDR3 protein: CASSLLGFQPQHF; CDR3 DNA: TGTGCCAGCAGTTTATTGGGGTTTCAGCCCCAGCATTTT
J gene: TRBJ2-1; D gene: TRBD1; clone size: -; V gene: TRBV7-3; CDR3 protein: CASSLQGAGEQFF; CDR3 DNA: TGTGCCAGCAGCCTTCAGGGGGCAGGTGAGCAGTTCTTC
J gene: TRBJ1-3; D gene: -; clone size: -; V gene: TRBV18; CDR3 protein: CASSPGVPGNTIYF; CDR3 DNA: TGTGCCAGCTCACCAGGCGTTCCTGGAAACACCATATATTTT
J gene: TRBJ2-2; D gene: TRBD2; clone size: -; V gene: TRBV29-1; CDR3 protein: CSVGAGRDGGELFF; CDR3 DNA: TGCAGCGTTGGGGCCGGGAGGGACGGCGGGGAGCTGTTTTTT
J gene: TRBJ2-3; D gene: -; clone size: once; V gene: TRBV6-6; CDR3 protein: CASSYSRLGVADTQYF; CDR3 DNA: TGTGCCAGCAGTTACTCGAGGCTAGGAGTAGCAGATACGCAGTATTTT
J gene: TRBJ2-1; D gene: TRBD2; clone size: -; V gene: TRBV30; CDR3 protein: CAWRATSGYYNEQFF; CDR3 DNA: TGTGCCTGGAGGGCGACTAGCGGATACTACAATGAGCAGTTCTTC
J gene: TRBJ1-4; D gene: -; clone size: -; V gene: TRBV28; CDR3 protein: CASGTPVGEKLFF; CDR3 DNA: TGTGCCAGCGGGACCCCGGTGGGTGAAAAACTGTTTTTT
J gene: TRBJ2-1; D gene: -; clone size: -; V gene: TRBV15; CDR3 protein: CATSSDTPSGGNEQFF; CDR3 DNA: TGTGCCACCAGCAGCGATACTCCAAGTGGGGGCAATGAGCAGTTCTTC
J gene: TRBJ2-1; D gene: -; clone size: -; V gene: TRBV9; CDR3 protein: CASSVLASSYNEQFF; CDR3 DNA: TGTGCCAGCAGCGTATTGGCTAGCTCCTACAATGAGCAGTTCTTC
J gene: TRBJ2-4; D gene: TRBD2; clone size: -; V gene: TRBV29-1; CDR3 protein: CSVVGRGAAKNIQYF; CDR3 DNA: TGCAGCGTTGTTGGGCGGGGGGCGGCCAAAAACATTCAGTACTTC
J gene: TRBJ1-1; D gene: -; clone size: -; V gene: TRBV6-6; CDR3 protein: CASSDREPGTEAFF; CDR3 DNA: TGTGCCAGCAGTGATAGGGAACCCGGCACTGAAGCTTTCTTT
J gene: TRBJ1-4; D gene: TRBD1; clone size: -; V gene: TRBV5-4; CDR3 protein: CASSLAGGINEKLFF; CDR3 DNA: TGTGCCAGCAGCTTGGCAGGGGGGATTAATGAAAAACTGTTTTTT
J gene: TRBJ2-2; D gene: TRBD1; clone size: -; V gene: TRBV28; CDR3 protein: CASREGARTGELFF; CDR3 DNA: TGTGCCAGCAGAGAGGGGGCGCGCACCGGGGAGCTGTTTTTT
J gene: TRBJ2-1; D gene: -; clone size: -; V gene: TRBV6-6; CDR3 protein: CASSGEQVYPFNEQFF; CDR3 DNA: TGTGCCAGCAGCGGAGAACAGGTATACCCCTTCAATGAGCAGTTCTTC
J gene: TRBJ1-3; D gene: TRBD1; clone size: -; V gene: TRBV4-2; CDR3 protein: CASSVPGQGRNTIYF; CDR3 DNA: TGTGCCAGCAGCGTACCGGGACAGGGTCGAAACACCATATATTTT
J gene: TRBJ1-1; D gene: -; clone size: -; V gene: TRBV7-9; CDR3 protein: CASSLKGAGFTEAFF; CDR3 DNA: TGTGCCAGCAGCTTAAAAGGGGCAGGGTTCACTGAAGCTTTCTTT
J gene: TRBJ2-3; D gene: TRBD2; clone size: -; V gene: TRBV15; CDR3 protein: CATAGGPTDTQYF; CDR3 DNA: TGTGCCACCGCGGGGGGTCCCACAGATACGCAGTATTTT
J gene: TRBJ2-7; D gene: -; clone size: -; V gene: TRBV27; CDR3 protein: CASRRGGSYEQYF; CDR3 DNA: TGTGCCAGCCGAAGAGGAGGCTCCTACGAGCAGTACTTC
J gene: TRBJ2-7; D gene: -; clone size: -; V gene: TRBV6-1; CDR3 protein: CASSLDGTYYEQYF; CDR3 DNA: TGTGCCAGCAGCCTAGACGGGACCTACTACGAGCAGTACTTC
J gene: TRBJ1-1; D gene: -; clone size: -; V gene: TRBV19; CDR3 protein: CASSITVSNTEAFF; CDR3 DNA: TGTGCCAGTAGTATTACAGTTTCGAACACTGAAGCTTTCTTT
J gene: TRBJ2-7; D gene: -; clone size: -; V gene: TRBV7-8; CDR3 protein: CASRNTSYEQYF; CDR3 DNA: TGTGCCAGCAGGAACACCTCCTACGAGCAGTACTTC